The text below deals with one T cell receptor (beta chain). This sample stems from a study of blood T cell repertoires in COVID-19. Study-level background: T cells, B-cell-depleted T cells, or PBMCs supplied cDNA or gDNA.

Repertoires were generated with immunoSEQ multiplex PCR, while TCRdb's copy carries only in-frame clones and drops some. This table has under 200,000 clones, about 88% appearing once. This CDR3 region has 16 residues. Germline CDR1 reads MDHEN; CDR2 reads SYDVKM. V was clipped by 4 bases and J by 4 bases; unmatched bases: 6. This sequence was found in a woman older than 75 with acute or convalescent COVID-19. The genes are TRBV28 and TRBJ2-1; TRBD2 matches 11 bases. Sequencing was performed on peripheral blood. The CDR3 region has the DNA TGTGCCAGCAGTTCGGTTAGCGGGAGGGGATACAATGAGCAGTTCTTC. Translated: CASSSVSGRGYNEQFF. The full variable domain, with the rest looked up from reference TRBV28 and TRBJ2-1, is DVKVTQSSRYLVKRTGEKVFLECVQDMDHENMFWYRQDPGLGLRLIYFSYDVKMKEKGDIPEGYSVSREKKERFSLILESASTNQTSMYLCASSSVSGRGYNEQFFGPGTRLTVL.